Listed here are 26 T cell receptor beta chains from one sample, sequenced in a study of blood T cell repertoires in COVID-19. Assay used: immunoSEQ multiplex PCR; TCRdb lists only in-frame clones, some missing. The table has about 290,000 clones, around four fifths seen once; the top ten hold around 4%. The sequenced sample was peripheral blood. The receptors here all came from a woman between 50 and 59 years old with active or convalescent COVID-19.

J is TRBJ1-2 and V is TRBV7-9; 7 bases agree with TRBD1. The junction had 14 bases not matched to a gene; V was cut back by 1 base and J by 3 bases. This CDR3 spans 18 amino acids. CDR1 is SEHNR and CDR2 is FQNEAQ in the germline V gene (reference sequence). The CDR3 sequence is CASSLGRLQGKLYYGYTF. The CDR3 coding sequence is TGTGCCAGCAGCTTAGGAAGGCTACAGGGGAAATTGTACTATGGCTACACCTTC.

The chain recombines TRBV5-1 with TRBJ2-1; TRBD2 agrees at 9 bases. The V segment lost 2 bases and the J segment 5 bases; nucleotides outside the gene matches: 14. The germline gives CDR1 SGHRS, CDR2 YFSETQ. The CDR3 is 18 residues long. This CDR3 is CASSFRDGGGRAHNEQFF. The CDR3, as DNA: TGCGCCAGCAGCTTCAGGGATGGAGGCGGGAGGGCCCACAATGAGCAGTTCTTC. Together with reference TRBV5-1 and TRBJ2-1, the CDR3 gives the full variable domain: KAGVTQTPRYLIKTRGQQVTLSCSPISGHRSVSWYQQTPGQGLQFLFEYFSETQRNKGNFPGRFSGRQFSNSRSEMNVSTLELGDSALYLCASSFRDGGGRAHNEQFFGPGTRLTVL.

V usage is TRBV18 and J usage is TRBJ1-2; tentative D call: TRBD1 (5 bases). With 0 bases removed from V and 4 bases from J, the gap between germline ends came to 15 bases. Germline lookup yields CDR1 KGHSH and CDR2 LQKENI. CDR3 size: 16 residues. The CDR3 bases are TGTGCCAGCTCACCACCTTTAAGCAGGGTTGGCTATGGCTACACCTTC. This translates into CASSPPLSRVGYGYTF.

J is TRBJ2-7 and V is TRBV7-8; TRBD2 aligns across 13 bases. The V gene end was trimmed by 0 bases and the J gene end by 7 bases; junction bases not matched to a gene: 6. Per the germline V gene, CDR1 is SGHVS and CDR2 is FQNEAQ. CDR3 size: 16 residues. The CDR3 nucleotides read TGTGCCAGCAGCTTAGCACTAGCGGGAGGGCCGGGGGAGCAGTACTTC. It specifies CASSLALAGGPGEQYF.

This chain links TRBV27 with TRBJ1-4, with 8 nucleotides matching TRBD1. The V gene end was trimmed by 2 bases and the J gene end by 8 bases; junction bases not matched to a gene: 10. CDR1 and CDR2 (germline): MNHEY, SMNVEV (reference sequence). This CDR3 contains 16 residues. The CDR3 bases are TGTGCCAGCAGTTTAGGGCCAGGGGGCGCGGGGGAAAAACTGTTTTTT. This gives the protein CASSLGPGGAGEKLFF.

The V and J genes are TRBV6-5 and TRBJ2-5, with D perhaps TRBD2 (7 bases). The CDR3 runs 13 residues. Trimming pared 7 bases from V and 4 bases from J, leaving 13 bases between. Germline values: CDR1 MNHEY, CDR2 SVGAGI. The CDR3 nucleotides read TGTGCCAGCATAAGGGGGGGGGCAGAGACCCAGTACTTC. Encoded protein: CASIRGGAETQYF.

The chain links TRBV30 to TRBJ2-5; tentative D call: TRBD1 (5 bases). CDR3 length: 12 residues. V lost 2 bases and J lost 5, with 9 bases in between. The germline V gene encodes CDR1 GTSNPN and CDR2 SVGIG (reference sequence). The CDR3 is CAWSKGRETQYF. The CDR3 nucleotides read TGTGCCTGGAGTAAGGGGCGGGAGACCCAGTACTTC.

This sequence joins TRBV12-3 or TRBV12-4 and TRBJ2-1; D is unclear. This CDR3 spans 12 amino acids. V was clipped by 6 bases and J by 4 bases, with 7 bases between them. The CDR3 loop reads CASSPQYNEQFF. In DNA, the CDR3 is TGTGCCAGCAGCCCGCAGTACAATGAGCAGTTCTTC.

This rearrangement joins TRBV11-2 to TRBJ2-7; tentative D call: TRBD1 (6 bases). CDR1 is SGHAT, CDR2 FQNNGV, per germline. The CDR3 is made up of 15 amino acids. V dropped 5 bases and J dropped 2 bases, with 16 bases sitting between them. In DNA form, the CDR3 reads TGTGCCAGCAGCGTTGGACAGTCGCCCGCCTACGAGCAGTACTTC. The encoded protein is CASSVGQSPAYEQYF.

This rearrangement joins TRBV29-1 to TRBJ2-3; TRBD2 agrees at 9 bases. This CDR3 region has 15 residues. Germline assignment: CDR1 SQVTM and CDR2 ANQGSEA. V lost 5 bases, J lost 3 bases, and 9 bases stayed unmatched. The CDR3 DNA sequence: TGCAGCGTTAGGGCGGGAGGGCCGGTTACAGATACGCAGTATTTT. Residues: CSVRAGGPVTDTQYF.

The V and J genes are TRBV30 and TRBJ1-6; maybe TRBD1 (6 bases). Deletions cut 5 bases from V and 7 bases from J, with 12 bases between. Germline loops: CDR1 GTSNPN, CDR2 SVGIG (reference sequence). The CDR3 is 13 residues long. The CDR3 DNA reads as TGTGCCTGGTCTGAGGGGGGGAATTCACCCCTCCACTTT. It codes for CAWSEGGNSPLHF.

The J gene is TRBJ2-5, the V gene TRBV7-9; 11 bases align to TRBD2. Germline trimming cut 2 bases from V and 5 bases from J; bases unmatched to any gene: 13. This CDR3 spans 18 amino acids. Germline CDR1 reads SEHNR; CDR2 reads FQNEAQ (reference sequence). In DNA, the CDR3 is TGTGCCAGCAGCTTACGGGCTCTAGCGGGAGGCCTCCGGGAGACCCAGTACTTC. Encoded protein: CASSLRALAGGLRETQYF.

The chain combines TRBV6-6 with TRBJ1-5, with 11 bases matching TRBD1. V gave up 5 bases and J gave up 0 bases; unmatched junction bases: 15. The CDR3 has 20 amino acids. Per germline, CDR1 MNHNY and CDR2 SVGAGI (reference sequence). CDR3 DNA sequence: TGTGCCAGCAGTCACCCGATCGGACAGGGGGCGTGGAGTAGCAATCAGCCCCAGCATTTT. Its translation is CASSHPIGQGAWSSNQPQHF.

This chain links TRBV5-1 with TRBJ2-2; maybe TRBD1 (5 bases). The germline CDR1 and CDR2 sequences are SGHRS and YFSETQ. The CDR3 length is 15 residues. Trimming removed 4 bases from V and 1 base from J, with 11 bases in between. The CDR3 nucleotides are TGCGCCAGCAGCCCGGCAGGGCTGAACACCGGGGAGCTGTTTTTT. This translates into CASSPAGLNTGELFF.

Comment on this clone: The sample contains more than one DNA sequence encoding this CDR3. V gene TRBV15 combines with J gene TRBJ2-5; TRBD1 matches 9 bases. CDR3 size: 16 residues. Per germline, CDR1 LNHNV and CDR2 YYDKDF (reference sequence). V shed 0 bases, J shed 5 bases, and the junction held 7 bases outside the gene matches. The CDR3 region is CATSRDRGQGRETQYF. The CDR3 coding sequence is TGTGCCACCAGCAGAGATCGGGGACAGGGAAGGGAGACCCAGTACTTC.

J is TRBJ1-1 and V is TRBV7-9, with 8 bases matching TRBD1. J gave up 0 bases and V 4 bases, and 13 bases lay outside the gene matches. This CDR3 comprises 18 residues. Germline V gene data show CDR1 as SEHNR and CDR2 as FQNEAQ (reference sequence). The CDR3: CASSSSDRAQSMNTEAFF. CDR3 DNA: TGTGCCAGCAGCTCATCGGACAGGGCTCAATCTATGAACACTGAAGCTTTCTTT.

The V and J genes are TRBV10-3 and TRBJ2-3; 8 nucleotides agree with TRBD1. Germline lookup yields CDR1 ENHRY and CDR2 SYGVKD. V lost 6 bases and J lost 5; bases outside the gene matches: 7. The CDR3 spans 14 residues. The DNA of the CDR3 is TGTGCCATCAGGGACAGGGAAACAGGAGATACGCAGTATTTT. Amino acids: CAIRDRETGDTQYF.

This chain links TRBV5-1 with TRBJ2-7; D possibly corresponds to TRBD1 (5 bases). CDR1 and CDR2 from the germline V gene are SGHRS and YFSETQ. This CDR3 has 13 residues. V was shortened by 4 bases and J by 5 bases, with 13 bases between the two germline ends. CDR3 coding DNA: TGCGCCAGCAGCCTGGGCAGGGTCAACGAGCAGTACTTC. Protein: CASSLGRVNEQYF.

CDR3 nucleotides: TGTGCCAGCAGTTACTCGGGGGACAGGTCTAATTCACCCCTCCACTTT. Amino acids: CASSYSGDRSNSPLHF. The chain uses TRBV6-5 and TRBJ1-6, with TRBD1 matching over 8 bases. V was pared by 0 bases and J by 6 bases, with 4 bases of the junction left unmatched. The CDR3 consists of 16 residues. Germline assignment: CDR1 MNHEY and CDR2 SVGAGI.

Comment on this clone: The same CDR3 is also encoded by other DNA sequences in this sample. The chain uses TRBV5-1 and TRBJ2-1; 12 nucleotides line up with TRBD2. The germline V gene encodes CDR1 SGHRS and CDR2 YFSETQ. Germline trimming cut 3 bases from V and 6 bases from J; bases unmatched to any gene: 4. The CDR3 is 15 residues long. CDR3 bases: TGCGCCAGCAGCTCGGGACTAGCGGGTCCCAATGAGCAGTTCTTC. Protein: CASSSGLAGPNEQFF.

CDR3 DNA sequence: TGTGCCAGCAGCCTCGGACAGGATAATTCACCCCTCCACTTT. Protein product: CASSLGQDNSPLHF. The chain uses TRBV7-9 and TRBJ1-6, with 7 positions matching TRBD1. The CDR3 extends over 14 amino acids. The V segment lost 5 bases and the J segment 5 bases; nucleotides outside the gene matches: 3. Germline V gene sequence: CDR1 SEHNR, CDR2 FQNEAQ (reference sequence). Full variable domain (remainder filled in from reference TRBV7-9 and TRBJ1-6): DTGVSQNPRHKITKRGQNVTFRCDPISEHNRLYWYRQTLGQGPEFLTYFQNEAQLEKSRLLSDRFSAERPKGSFSTLEIQRTEQGDSAMYLCASSLGQDNSPLHFGNGTRLTVT.

V usage is TRBV5-1 and J usage is TRBJ2-1; 12 positions agree with TRBD2. Germline V lookup: CDR1 SGHRS, CDR2 YFSETQ. The CDR3 is 17 amino acids. V trimming: 0 bases; J trimming: 4 bases; junction bases outside the gene matches: 5. The CDR3, as DNA: TGCGCCAGCAGCTTGGCCCCGACTAGCGGGAGTTACAATGAGCAGTTCTTC. Amino acid sequence: CASSLAPTSGSYNEQFF. The full variable domain, completed using reference TRBV5-1 and TRBJ2-1, is KAGVTQTPRYLIKTRGQQVTLSCSPISGHRSVSWYQQTPGQGLQFLFEYFSETQRNKGNFPGRFSGRQFSNSRSEMNVSTLELGDSALYLCASSLAPTSGSYNEQFFGPGTRLTVL.

The CDR3 protein is CASSRLLRDRGSHEQFF. DNA of the CDR3: TGCGCCAGCAGTCGTCTCCTCCGGGACAGGGGGTCGCATGAGCAGTTCTTC. The gene calls are TRBV4-1 and TRBJ2-1; TRBD1 matches at 11 bases. Germline V lookup: CDR1 MGHRA, CDR2 YSYEKL. The junction had 15 bases not matched to a gene; V was cut back by 6 bases and J by 8 bases. The CDR3 extends over 17 amino acids.

The chain couples TRBV3-1 (or the pseudogene TRBV3-2) to TRBJ2-7, with 14 bases lining up with TRBD2. This CDR3 comprises 17 residues. The germline V gene has CDR1 LGHDT and CDR2 YNNKEL (reference sequence). The ends lost 3 bases at V and 2 bases at J; junction bases unmatched: 6. The CDR3 DNA reads TGTGCCAGCAGCCAGGGGACTAGCGGGAGATTCACCTACGAGCAGTACTTC. This translates into CASSQGTSGRFTYEQYF.

This chain links TRBV3-1 (or the pseudogene TRBV3-2) with TRBJ2-7; 7 bases line up with TRBD2. The germline gives CDR1 LGHDT, CDR2 YNNKEL (reference sequence). This CDR3 spans 14 amino acids. V lost 6 bases and J lost 0; bases outside the gene matches: 5. The DNA of the CDR3 is TGTGCCAGCAGTCTCGGGACTACCTCCTACGAGCAGTACTTC. Its translation: CASSLGTTSYEQYF.

The chain carries TRBV2 and TRBJ1-1, with a tentative D call TRBD1 (5 bases). Germline CDR1 SNHLY, CDR2 FYNNEI. Deletions cut 6 bases from V and 4 bases from J, with 15 bases between. The CDR3 is 14 amino acids. The CDR3 is CASSRGVGGTEAFF. CDR3 coding DNA: TGTGCCAGCAGCCGGGGGGTGGGGGGCACTGAAGCTTTCTTT.